One sample yielded the 27 T cell receptor beta chains listed below, sequenced in a study of human thymus T cells. Resections obtained during corrective heart surgery supplied the thymus tissue. Generated by immunoSEQ multiplex PCR, the TCRdb table keeps only in-frame clones and is missing some. In the table there are tens of thousands of clones, 90% to 95% of which are singletons. Specimen: thymus tissue. The receptors shown here come from a girl in the first two years of life with a congenital heart defect but otherwise immunologically healthy.

This clone was recorded only once. The chain uses TRBV6-6 and TRBJ1-4; no clear D. The CDR3 length is 11 residues. Germline V gene data show CDR1 as MNHNY and CDR2 as SVGAGI (reference sequence). V lost 4 bases and J lost 12, with 9 bases in between. CDR3 coding DNA: TGTGCCAGCAGTTTGGCGGCTCAACTGTTTTTT. This translates into CASSLAAQLFF.

The table lists this clone with a count of one. CDR3 nucleotide sequence: TGTGCCAGCACCGAAGGCCCGGGGGTTAGGTACGAGCAGTACTTC. This sequence encodes CASTEGPGVRYEQYF. The gene calls are TRBV11-2 and TRBJ2-7; D might be TRBD2 (6 bases). The germline V gene encodes CDR1 SGHAT and CDR2 FQNNGV. Trimming took off 7 bases at V and 4 bases at J, with 20 bases between the two ends. The CDR3 length is 15 residues.

The CDR3 DNA is TGTGCTAGTGGTTTTCGGCAAGGTGGCTCTGGAAACACCATATATTTT. Translating it yields CASGFRQGGSGNTIYF. The V and J genes are TRBV12-5 and TRBJ1-3; D is unresolved. Trimming left V 3 bases short and J 0 bases short, with 12 bases between. The CDR3 runs 16 residues. Germline assignment: CDR1 LGHNT and CDR2 FRNRAP.

The rearrangement links TRBV4-1 to TRBJ2-1; no clear D gene. In germline, CDR1 is MGHRA, CDR2 YSYEKL. The CDR3 consists of 16 residues. Trimming removed 5 bases from V and 2 bases from J, with 16 bases in between. CDR3 amino acids: CASSSNFVGAYNEQFF. The CDR3 DNA reads TGCGCCAGCAGCTCCAACTTCGTTGGGGCCTACAATGAGCAGTTCTTC.

The CDR3 here is CASSQIAGYTDTQYF. The CDR3, as DNA: TGTGCCAGCAGCCAGATAGCAGGCTACACAGATACGCAGTATTTT. V gene TRBV14 combines with J gene TRBJ2-3; D is ambiguous. This CDR3 is built from 15 residues. Germline V gene lookup returns CDR1 SGHDN and CDR2 FVKESK. V was trimmed by 3 bases and J by 2 bases, leaving 12 bases between them. The entire variable domain, with the rest obtained from reference TRBV14 and TRBJ2-3, is as follows: EAGVTQFPSHSVIEKGQTVTLRCDPISGHDNLYWYRRVMGKEIKFLLHFVKESKQDESGMPNNRFLAERTGGTYSTLKVQPAELEDSGVYFCASSQIAGYTDTQYFGPGTRLTVL.

The CDR3 nucleotides are TGTGCCAGCAGCTTGCTAGTTGAAGCCGCTATCATATTATGCGATGAGCAGTTCTTC. It codes for CASSLLVEAAIILCDEQFF. The V and J genes are TRBV5-8 and TRBJ2-1; no clear D. Trimming cost V 1 base and J 8 bases, with 28 bases left between them. The length of the CDR3 is 19 residues. Germline CDR1 is SGHTS and CDR2 is YDEGEE.

The table lists this clone with a count of one. The genes are TRBV9 and TRBJ2-1, with D maybe TRBD2 (5 bases). V was pared by 1 base and J by 7 bases, with 12 bases between. CDR1 is SGDLS, CDR2 YYNGEE, per germline. This CDR3 contains 14 residues. Here the CDR3 DNA reads TGTGCCAGCAGCGTAACCCGGGGTAGGAATGAGCAGTTCTTC. Its translation is CASSVTRGRNEQFF.

The rearrangement links TRBV5-4 to TRBJ2-7; 10 nucleotides align to TRBD2. V trimming: 0 bases; J trimming: 4 bases; junction bases outside the gene matches: 4. Germline values: CDR1 SGHNT, CDR2 YYREEE (reference sequence). This CDR3 has 15 residues. The CDR3 loop is CASSLDGLAVYEQYF. The CDR3, as DNA: TGTGCCAGCAGCTTGGATGGACTAGCGGTATACGAGCAGTACTTC. Together with reference TRBV5-4 and TRBJ2-7, the CDR3 gives the full variable domain: ETGVTQSPTHLIKTRGQQVTLRCSSQSGHNTVSWYQQALGQGPQFIFQYYREEENGRGNFPPRFSGLQFPNYSSELNVNALELDDSALYLCASSLDGLAVYEQYFGPGTRLTVT.

The chain combines TRBV7-2 with TRBJ2-7; D gene uncertain. This CDR3 is 13 amino acids long. Trimming removed 6 bases at V and 4 bases at J, with 13 bases between. Germline V gene data show CDR1 as SGHTA and CDR2 as FQGNSA. The CDR3 sequence is CASRSPSAYEQYF. The DNA for the CDR3 is TGTGCCAGCAGAAGTCCTAGTGCTTACGAGCAGTACTTC.

The genes are TRBV6-4 and TRBJ1-5; D remains unclear. The ends were cut back, 8 bases at V and 2 bases at J, with 16 bases in the middle. Germline loops: CDR1 MRHNA, CDR2 SNTAGT. This CDR3 is 15 amino acids long. The CDR3 DNA sequence: TGTGCCAGCCCCACACGATCTTTGGGCAATCAGCCCCAGCATTTT. Protein: CASPTRSLGNQPQHF.

The count of this clone is one. The chain links TRBV28 to TRBJ2-4; D ambiguous. Germline V gene lookup returns CDR1 MDHEN and CDR2 SYDVKM. V gave up 3 bases and J gave up 6 bases, with 12 bases separating them. This CDR3 has 14 amino acids. The CDR3 nucleotides are TGTGCCAGCAGTTTTATTGGGGATCTAAACATTCAGTACTTC. It encodes CASSFIGDLNIQYF.

V and J are TRBV2 and TRBJ2-1; no clear D gene. Looked up from germline, CDR1 is SNHLY and CDR2 is FYNNEI. Trimming removed 5 bases at V and 6 bases at J, with 14 bases between. CDR3 length: 14 amino acids. The CDR3 DNA reads as TGTGCCAGCAGTCACCCGACGTACAGCAATGAGCAGTTCTTC. Its protein is CASSHPTYSNEQFF. The variable domain in full, with the rest retrieved from reference TRBV2 and TRBJ2-1, is EPEVTQTPSHQVTQMGQEVILRCVPISNHLYFYWYRQILGQKVEFLVSFYNNEISEKSEIFDDQFSVERPDGSNFTLKIRSTKLEDSAMYFCASSHPTYSNEQFFGPGTRLTVL.

The genes are TRBV30 and TRBJ1-2; possibly TRBD1 for D (5 bases). There are 11 residues in the CDR3. The ends were cut back, 4 bases at V and 5 bases at J, with 8 bases in the middle. From germline, CDR1 is GTSNPN and CDR2 SVGIG (reference sequence). The CDR3 region has the DNA TGTGCCTGGAAAGGGGTATATGGCTACACCTTC. It is translated as CAWKGVYGYTF.

This chain joins TRBV30 and TRBJ1-3; D is perhaps TRBD1 (6 bases). V lost 1 base and J 2 bases, leaving 15 bases between the germline ends. The CDR3 is 16 amino acids. Germline-derived CDR1 and CDR2 are GTSNPN and SVGIG (reference sequence). The CDR3 DNA reads TGTGCCTGGAGTGCGCCGGCGGCAGGGGCTGGAAACACCATATATTTT. Residues: CAWSAPAAGAGNTIYF.

The J gene is TRBJ2-5, the V gene TRBV30; 9 positions agree with TRBD1. The V segment lost 0 bases and the J segment 5 bases; nucleotides outside the gene matches: 13. Germline V lookup: CDR1 GTSNPN, CDR2 SVGIG (reference sequence). The CDR3 sequence is 17 residues long. Here the CDR3 DNA reads TGTGCCTGGAGTGTCCCTCATTACAGGGGGCGCGGCGAGACCCAGTACTTC. Protein product: CAWSVPHYRGRGETQYF. Combining the CDR3 with reference TRBV30 and TRBJ2-5 gives the whole variable domain SQTIHQWPATLVQPVGSPLSLECTVEGTSNPNLYWYRQAAGRGLQLLFYSVGIGQISSEVPQNLSASRPQDRQFILSSKKLLLSDSGFYLCAWSVPHYRGRGETQYFGPGTRLLVL.

This chain uses TRBV27 with TRBJ2-7; 11 bases line up with TRBD2. V lost 4 bases and J lost 4; bases outside the gene matches: 15. The CDR3 is 18 amino acids. Germline V gene sequence: CDR1 MNHEY, CDR2 SMNVEV (reference sequence). The CDR3 nucleotides read TGTGCCAGCAGTTCGAAACACCCACTAGCGGGAGACGGTTACGAGCAGTACTTC. Translating it yields CASSSKHPLAGDGYEQYF.

V usage is TRBV7-2 and J usage is TRBJ2-1; 7 nucleotides match TRBD1. The length of the CDR3 is 18 residues. The germline V gene encodes CDR1 SGHTA and CDR2 FQGNSA. The trim removed 2 bases at V and 1 base at J, leaving 11 bases unmatched. CDR3 region: CASSLKGAPITSYNEQFF. CDR3 nucleotides: TGTGCCAGCAGCTTAAAGGGGGCCCCGATCACTTCCTACAATGAGCAGTTCTTC. Full variable domain (remainder filled in from reference TRBV7-2 and TRBJ2-1): GAGVSQSPSNKVTEKGKDVELRCDPISGHTALYWYRQSLGQGLEFLIYFQGNSAPDKSGLPSDRFSAERTGGSVSTLTIQRTQQEDSAVYLCASSLKGAPITSYNEQFFGPGTRLTVL.

This chain uses TRBV19 with TRBJ2-6; no clear D gene. This CDR3 contains 14 residues. Per germline, CDR1 LNHDA and CDR2 SQIVND (reference sequence). V was clipped by 7 bases and J by 2 bases, with 9 bases between them. For the CDR3, the DNA is TGTGCCAGTAAAGTGTCCCCTGGGGCCAACGTCCTGACTTTC. This encodes CASKVSPGANVLTF.

The rearrangement joins TRBV13 to TRBJ2-6, with unresolved D. Germline-derived CDR1 and CDR2 are PRHDT and FYEKMQ (reference sequence). The germline V and J ends were trimmed by 5 bases and 0 bases, with 17 bases remaining between them. The CDR3 is 18 amino acids. The CDR3 loop is CASSPVVGPDSGANVLTF. CDR3 coding DNA: TGTGCCAGCAGCCCTGTGGTAGGGCCGGACTCTGGGGCCAACGTCCTGACTTTC.

The V gene is TRBV5-4, the J gene TRBJ2-1; 8 bases are shared with TRBD1. This CDR3 contains 18 residues. V trimming: 1 base; J trimming: 2 bases; junction bases outside the gene matches: 11. Per germline, CDR1 SGHNT and CDR2 YYREEE (reference sequence). The CDR3 DNA follows: TGTGCCAGCAGCTTGCGGCGGGTGGACAGGGAACCCTACAATGAGCAGTTCTTC. This translates into CASSLRRVDREPYNEQFF. The full variable domain, with the rest looked up from reference TRBV5-4 and TRBJ2-1, is ETGVTQSPTHLIKTRGQQVTLRCSSQSGHNTVSWYQQALGQGPQFIFQYYREEENGRGNFPPRFSGLQFPNYSSELNVNALELDDSALYLCASSLRRVDREPYNEQFFGPGTRLTVL.

This clone was detected only a few times. The chain links TRBV7-2 to TRBJ1-1; D remains ambiguous. Looked up from germline, CDR1 is SGHTA and CDR2 is FQGNSA. V lost 3 bases to trimming and J lost 1 base, with 9 bases between them. This CDR3 comprises 14 residues. CDR3 residues: CASSFGRKNTEAFF. CDR3 coding DNA: TGTGCCAGCAGCTTTGGGCGGAAGAACACTGAAGCTTTCTTT.

The chain's CDR3 is CASSFYGAGLAIYEQYF. In nucleotides, the CDR3 is TGTGCCAGCAGCTTCTACGGGGCGGGACTAGCGATTTACGAGCAGTACTTC. V is TRBV11-2 and J is TRBJ2-7; 10 nucleotides line up with TRBD2. Looked up from germline, CDR1 is SGHAT and CDR2 is FQNNGV. The V gene end was trimmed by 3 bases and the J gene end by 4 bases; junction bases not matched to a gene: 12. The CDR3 has 17 residues.

V usage is TRBV27 and J usage is TRBJ1-6, with D uncertain. The CDR3 is 18 residues long. The V end was cut by 5 bases, the J end by 1 base, with 18 bases between. In germline, CDR1 is MNHEY, CDR2 SMNVEV (reference sequence). The CDR3 loop reads CASSPSRSQASYNSPLHF. The CDR3 DNA is TGTGCCAGCAGTCCATCCCGGTCCCAGGCTTCCTATAATTCACCCCTCCACTTT.

The chain combines TRBV7-8 with TRBJ1-4; D is possibly TRBD1 (6 bases). This CDR3 has 16 amino acids. Germline V lookup: CDR1 SGHVS, CDR2 FQNEAQ. With 2 bases removed from V and 3 bases from J, the gap between germline ends came to 13 bases. CDR3 in amino acids: CASSLRGGRPNEKLFF. The CDR3 DNA follows: TGTGCCAGCAGCTTACGCGGGGGGCGGCCTAATGAAAAACTGTTTTTT.

The V gene is TRBV28, the J gene TRBJ1-1; 9 bases agree with TRBD1. V lost 4 bases to trimming and J lost 1 base; unmatched junction nucleotides: 16. Germline assignment: CDR1 MDHEN and CDR2 SYDVKM. This CDR3 has 19 amino acids. CDR3 DNA: TGTGCCAGCAGTTACATAATGCCGGGACAGGGCTTTTCGAACACTGAAGCTTTCTTT. Protein product: CASSYIMPGQGFSNTEAFF.

This clone has only one observation. This sequence joins TRBV27 and TRBJ2-7, with D tentatively TRBD2 (6 bases). Trimming cost V 3 bases and J 3 bases, with 18 bases left between them. The CDR3 is 16 residues long. The germline V gene encodes CDR1 MNHEY and CDR2 SMNVEV (reference sequence). The CDR3 loop is CASSFSPLAVNYEQYF. CDR3 bases: TGTGCCAGCAGTTTTAGTCCCTTAGCGGTTAACTACGAGCAGTACTTC.

This chain connects TRBV11-2 to TRBJ2-3; 9 nucleotides agree with TRBD2. This CDR3 has 15 residues. From germline, CDR1 is SGHAT and CDR2 FQNNGV. V was pared by 3 bases and J by 3 bases, with 4 bases of the junction left unmatched. The CDR3 DNA reads as TGTGCCAGCAGCTTTGGACTAGCGTTAACAGATACGCAGTATTTT. It encodes CASSFGLALTDTQYF.